This T cell receptor beta chain derives from a study of STAT5B mutations in CD4+ large granular lymphocyte leukemia. This CDR3 is 14 amino acids long. The ends were cut back, 9 bases at V and 5 bases at J, with 16 bases in the middle. Looked up from germline, CDR1 is SNHLY and CDR2 is FYNNEI. Profiling relied on immunoSEQ multiplex PCR, and the TCRdb table lists in-frame clones only, not all of them. The table lists tens of thousands of clones, roughly 80% of them singletons. Sequencing was done on a sample of CD4+ T cells from blood buffy coats. J is TRBJ1-4 and V is TRBV2; maybe TRBD1 (6 bases). The origin of this receptor is a human donor in good health. CDR3 residues: CASTYQGLNEKLFF. For the CDR3, the DNA is TGTGCCAGTACTTATCAGGGGCTGAATGAAAAACTGTTTTTT.